Described below is a single T cell receptor (beta chain) sequence and its context. The CDR3 totals 16 residues. J gave up 7 bases and V 1 base, and 6 bases lay outside the gene matches. Germline V gene data show CDR1 as SGDLS and CDR2 as YYNGEE. These data belong to a study of blood T cell repertoires in COVID-19. In the study overall: Sites in the United States, Italy and Spain provided acute and convalescent COVID-19 samples.

Per the original data handling: Estimates of nucleated cell counts were drawn from the amplification of reference gene primers. This table comes from immunoSEQ multiplex PCR, and its TCRdb copy is limited to in-frame clones, with some not included. The D gene and trimming were derived from the DNA, and the V and J assignments and clone size from that table. The table lists 150,000 or so clones, about four fifths of them singletons, with roughly 3% in the top ten. This clonotype originated in a woman aged 80 or older with acute or convalescent COVID-19. V is TRBV9 and J is TRBJ2-2; 11 nucleotides match TRBD2. The specimen was peripheral blood. The CDR3 bases are TGTGCCAGCAGCGTATCGGGACTAGCGGACAACGGGGAGCTGTTTTTT. This codes for CASSVSGLADNGELFF. Variable domain in full (rest from reference TRBV9 and TRBJ2-2): DSGVTQTPKHLITATGQRVTLRCSPRSGDLSVYWYQQSLDQGLQFLIQYYNGEERAKGNILERFSAQQFPDLHSELNLSSLELGDSALYFCASSVSGLADNGELFFGEGSRLTVL.